This TCR beta chain was documented in a study of blood T cell repertoires in COVID-19. About the research overall: Specimens from acute and convalescent COVID-19 originated in the United States, Italy and Spain.

The repertoire was sequenced with immunoSEQ multiplex PCR; TCRdb's copy has only in-frame clones and lacks some. This repertoire shows around 250,000 clones, around 84% found once; its top ten account for 1.5% to 1.7%. Trimming stripped 3 bases from V and 6 bases from J, with 15 bases between. CDR1 is SGHRS and CDR2 is YFSETQ in the germline V gene. There are 15 residues in the CDR3. The sequence was collected from a woman aged 40 to 55 who had recovered from COVID-19. Sequencing input: peripheral blood. The V call is TRBV5-1, the J call TRBJ1-4, with D perhaps TRBD1 (5 bases). Written as DNA, the CDR3 is TGCGCCAGCAGCTCGGCCGGGACTAGGGATGAAAAACTGTTTTTT. It encodes CASSSAGTRDEKLFF.